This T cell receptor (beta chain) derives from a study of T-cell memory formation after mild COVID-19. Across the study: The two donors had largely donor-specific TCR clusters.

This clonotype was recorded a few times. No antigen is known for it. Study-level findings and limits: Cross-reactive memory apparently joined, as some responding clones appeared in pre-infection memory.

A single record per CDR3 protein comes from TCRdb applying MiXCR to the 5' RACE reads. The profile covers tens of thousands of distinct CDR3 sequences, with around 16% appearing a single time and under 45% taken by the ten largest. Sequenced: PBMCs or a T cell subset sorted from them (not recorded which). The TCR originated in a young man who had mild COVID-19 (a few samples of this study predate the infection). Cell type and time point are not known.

As DNA, the CDR3 is TGTGCCATCAGTGAACCCTTAGCCAAAAACATTCAGTACTTC. Amino acids: CAISEPLAKNIQYF. The chain employs TRBV10-3 and TRBJ2-4; D is unresolved. V lost 3 bases and J 0 bases, leaving 6 bases between the germline ends. CDR3 length: 14 residues. From germline, CDR1 is ENHRY and CDR2 SYGVKD.